The 27 T cell receptor beta chains presented below share a single source sample, sequenced in a study of regulatory T cells in long-lasting Graves disease. Building of the TCR beta libraries involved iRepertoire HTBI primers and Arm-PCR of CDR3 regions. TCRdb processed the multiplex PCR reads anew with MiXCR; each CDR3 protein has one entry. Of 620,000 or so distinct CDR3 sequences detected, less than 20% appear once; the ten largest clones hold approximately 20%. The sample's time point: newly diagnosed GD, antithyroid drugs for less than 3 months. Generation of the TCR library employed RNA extracted from PBMCs. These records were also assigned to another study, of T cells in Graves' hyperthyroidism and ophthalmopathy.

The source material was peripheral blood mononuclear cells (PBMCs), sampled at new diagnosis, from a patient treated with antithyroid drugs. These receptors were taken from a woman aged 25 to 39 with Graves disease.

This clonotype has a count of ten or more. The chain has TRBV7-8 and TRBJ2-3; TRBD2 matches 7 bases. This CDR3 comprises 15 residues. Germline loops: CDR1 SGHVS, CDR2 FQNEAQ. The V segment lost 2 bases and the J segment 4 bases; nucleotides outside the gene matches: 6. The CDR3 sequence is CASSLTGGGADTQYF. The CDR3 region has the DNA TGTGCCAGCAGCTTAACGGGAGGTGGGGCAGATACGCAGTATTTT.

This clonotype was counted ten times or more. The V call is TRBV2, the J call TRBJ2-2; D might be TRBD1 (5 bases). The CDR3 is 14 amino acids. CDR1 and CDR2 (germline): SNHLY, FYNNEI. V lost 5 bases and J 5 bases, leaving 12 bases between the germline ends. CDR3 amino acids: CASSQRGQTGELFF. The CDR3 nucleotides read TGTGCCAGCAGTCAAAGGGGCCAAACCGGGGAGCTGTTTTTT.

Concerning this clonotype: This probably arose from a read error, given a far larger clone one base away. The rearrangement uses TRBV28 and TRBJ2-5, with 11 bases that match TRBD1. With the DNA end fitting TRBJ2-7 better, the J assignment may be wrong. The CDR3 runs to 14 residues. Germline CDR1 reads MDHEN; CDR2 reads SYDVKM. The CDR3 region has the DNA TGTGCCAGCAACCCCGGGACAGGGGGATACGAGCAGTACTTC. The encoded protein is CASNPGTGGYEQYF.

In this sample, this clonotype turned up once. The J gene is TRBJ2-7, the V gene TRBV25-1; 7 bases line up with TRBD2. The CDR3 runs 14 residues. V dropped 4 bases and J dropped 3; count of bases not matched to a gene: 6. CDR1 is MGHDK and CDR2 is SYGVNS in the germline V gene. The DNA for the CDR3 is TGTGCCAGCAGTGGATCTAGCGGAGTCTACGAGCAGTACTTC. Its protein is CASSGSSGVYEQYF.

A few counts support this clonotype. The chain is built from TRBV20-1 and TRBJ2-7, with 9 bases matching TRBD1. The V gene's germline CDR1 is DFQATT and CDR2 SNEGSKA (reference sequence). The CDR3 consists of 14 residues. V lost 4 bases, J lost 3 bases, and 7 bases stayed unmatched. The CDR3 loop is CSAIPGQGLYEQYF. The DNA of the CDR3 is TGCAGTGCTATTCCGGGACAGGGCCTCTACGAGCAGTACTTC.

On this clonotype: A much larger clone differs by one base, so this may be a read error. The genes are TRBV6-1 and TRBJ1-2, with D unclear. V was shortened by 6 bases and J by 3 bases, with 14 bases between the two germline ends. Germline V gives CDR1 MNHNS, CDR2 SASEGT. The CDR3 is made up of 14 amino acids. The CDR3 DNA sequence: TGTGCCAGCAGGAACCCACGACGGGACTATGGCTACACCTTC. This translates into CASRNPRRDYGYTF.

On this clonotype: A much bigger clone sits one base away, suggesting this may be a read error. The rearrangement joins TRBV6-8 to TRBJ1-3, with a tentative D call TRBD1 (6 bases). The CDR3 is 15 residues long. Germline V gives CDR1 MNHGY, CDR2 SAAAGT. The DNA for the CDR3 is TGTGCCAGCAGCTACGACAGGAACTCTGTAAACACCATATATTTT. Translated: CASSYDRNSVNTIYF.

This clonotype was detected a few times. V usage is TRBV27 and J usage is TRBJ2-7; 11 bases match TRBD1. Trimming at V came to 5 bases and at J to 6 bases, leaving 6 bases not matched to a gene. Germline values: CDR1 MNHEY, CDR2 SMNVEV (reference sequence). The CDR3 is 14 residues long. DNA for the CDR3: TGTGCCAGCAGTCCGGACAGGGGGCAGGGCGAGCAGTACTTC. As protein: CASSPDRGQGEQYF.

In its sample, this clonotype was seen a few times. The chain is built from TRBV28 and TRBJ2-7; 9 bases are shared with TRBD2. Germline V lookup: CDR1 MDHEN, CDR2 SYDVKM. There are 13 residues in the CDR3. Trimming cost V 10 bases and J 5 bases; bases outside gene matches: 9. In DNA, the CDR3 is TGTGCCACGATTTATAGCGGGAGCCACGAGCAGTACTTC. Amino acids: CATIYSGSHEQYF. Variable domain in full (rest from reference TRBV28 and TRBJ2-7): DVKVTQSSRYLVKRTGEKVFLECVQDMDHENMFWYRQDPGLGLRLIYFSYDVKMKEKGDIPEGYSVSREKKERFSLILESASTNQTSMYLCATIYSGSHEQYFGPGTRLTVT.

With regard to this clonotype: A much larger clone differs by one base, so this may be a read error. V and J are TRBV12-3 or TRBV12-4 and TRBJ1-3; possible D gene TRBD1, 6 bases. The CDR3 spans 15 residues. CDR3 sequence reads: CASRRQVNSGNAIYF. Here the CDR3 DNA reads TGTGCCAGCAGACGACAGGTCAACTCTGGAAACGCCATATATTTT.

This clonotype was counted only a few times. The V call is TRBV3-1, the J call TRBJ1-6, with 9 bases lining up with TRBD1. CDR1 is LGHDT, CDR2 YNNKEL, per germline (reference sequence). V dropped 1 base and J dropped 10; count of bases not matched to a gene: 8. The CDR3 sequence is 16 residues long. The CDR3 DNA follows: TGTGCCAGCAGCCAAGTGGGAGGGACAGGGAACTCACCCCTCCACTTT. Its translation is CASSQVGGTGNSPLHF. Using reference TRBV3-1 and TRBJ1-6 for the parts outside the CDR3, the full variable domain is DTAVSQTPKYLVTQMGNDKSIKCEQNLGHDTMYWYKQDSKKFLKIMFSYNNKELIINETVPNRFSPKSPDKAHLNLHINSLELGDSAVYFCASSQVGGTGNSPLHFGNGTRLTVT.

This clonotype was counted only a few times. The chain joins TRBV7-3 to TRBJ1-5; 8 bases are a match to TRBD1. Germline loops: CDR1 SGHTA, CDR2 FQGTGA. This CDR3 is 13 amino acids long. The V and J ends lost 5 bases and 10 bases, in that order; junction bases with no gene match: 7. The CDR3 here is CASSPTGDGPQHF. CDR3 DNA sequence: TGTGCCAGCAGCCCGACAGGGGATGGACCCCAGCATTTT.

This clonotype appeared many times. V usage is TRBV2 and J usage is TRBJ1-3; D is perhaps TRBD1 (6 bases). The CDR3 is made up of 16 amino acids. Germline V gene sequence: CDR1 SNHLY, CDR2 FYNNEI. Deletions cut 1 base from V and 0 bases from J, with 10 bases between. The CDR3 is CASSEGSGASGNTIYF. For the CDR3, the DNA is TGTGCCAGCAGTGAAGGGTCGGGGGCCTCTGGAAACACCATATATTTT.

V usage is TRBV10-3 and J usage is TRBJ2-1; D may match TRBD1 or TRBD2 (6 bases each). The V end lost 4 bases, the J end lost 8 bases, and 18 bases lay between the germline ends. CDR3 length: 15 amino acids. The germline V gene has CDR1 ENHRY and CDR2 SYGVKD. The CDR3 coding sequence is TGTGCCATCAGTGGGTTACGGGGGCCTACTGATGAGCAGTTCTTC. Protein sequence: CAISGLRGPTDEQFF.

This clonotype has a count of ten or more. This chain uses TRBV29-1 with TRBJ2-7; 9 bases fit TRBD1. Trimming took 6 bases from V and 2 from J; bases not matched to a gene: 5. This CDR3 contains 13 residues. Per the germline V gene, CDR1 is SQVTM and CDR2 is ANQGSEA. The CDR3, as DNA: TGCAGCGTCGGGGACAGGGCGACCTACGAGCAGTACTTC. Its protein product is CSVGDRATYEQYF.

This clonotype has at least ten counts. This chain uses TRBV5-1 with TRBJ2-1; D might be TRBD2 (7 bases). V lost 0 bases and J lost 10, with 14 bases in between. Germline-derived CDR1 and CDR2 are SGHRS and YFSETQ. CDR3 length: 14 residues. This CDR3 reads CASSLDEGGSEQFF. The DNA for the CDR3 is TGCGCCAGCAGCTTGGACGAGGGGGGGAGCGAGCAGTTCTTC.

This rearrangement joins TRBV6-5 to TRBJ1-6; D remains unclear. With 0 bases removed from V and 7 bases from J, the gap between germline ends came to 1 base. This CDR3 has 12 residues. Per germline, CDR1 MNHEY and CDR2 SVGAGI. The CDR3 region has the DNA TGTGCCAGCAGTTACTCGAATTCACCCCTCCACTTT. Encoded protein: CASSYSNSPLHF.

The V call is TRBV4-1, the J call TRBJ2-3; D is tentatively TRBD1 or TRBD2 (5 bases each). CDR1 and CDR2 from the germline V gene are MGHRA and YSYEKL. Trimming stripped 0 bases from V and 5 bases from J, with 9 bases between. The CDR3 runs 14 residues. CDR3: CASSQEGTGDTQYF. The CDR3 nucleotides are TGCGCCAGCAGCCAAGAAGGGACGGGAGATACGCAGTATTTT.

This clonotype was recorded at least ten times. Here the CDR3 reads CATSGLDRDYGYTF. In nucleotides, the CDR3 is TGTGCCACCAGTGGCCTCGACAGGGACTATGGCTACACCTTC. The rearrangement links TRBV24-1 to TRBJ1-2; 7 bases fit TRBD1. The germline V gene encodes CDR1 KGHDR and CDR2 SFDVKD. V gave up 5 bases and J gave up 3 bases; unmatched junction bases: 5. The CDR3 covers 14 residues.

This clonotype was counted only a few times. V usage is TRBV28 and J usage is TRBJ2-2, with 7 positions matching TRBD2. Per germline, CDR1 MDHEN and CDR2 SYDVKM. This CDR3 comprises 12 residues. The CDR3 DNA follows: TGTGTCGCTAGCGGTATTACCGGGGAGCTGTTTTTT. This translates into CVASGITGELFF. Together with reference TRBV28 and TRBJ2-2, the CDR3 gives the full variable domain: DVKVTQSSRYLVKRTGEKVFLECVQDMDHENMFWYRQDPGLGLRLIYFSYDVKMKEKGDIPEGYSVSREKKERFSLILESASTNQTSMYLCVASGITGELFFGEGSRLTVL.

The V call is TRBV9, the J call TRBJ1-3; D remains ambiguous. There are 16 residues in the CDR3. Germline V gives CDR1 SGDLS, CDR2 YYNGEE. Trimming removed 1 base at V and 1 base at J, with 12 bases between. CDR3 region: CASSVSPLPSGNTIYF. The DNA for the CDR3 is TGTGCCAGCAGCGTAAGCCCACTGCCTTCTGGAAACACCATATATTTT.

The chain couples TRBV18 to TRBJ1-1, with a possible D match to TRBD1 (5 bases). Trimming took off 4 bases at V and 2 bases at J, with 8 bases between the two ends. Germline values: CDR1 KGHSH, CDR2 LQKENI. This CDR3 is 13 amino acids long. The CDR3 spells CASSQTDNTEAFF. The CDR3 bases are TGTGCCAGCTCACAGACAGACAACACTGAAGCTTTCTTT.

This clonotype was detected a few times. This chain connects TRBV7-9 to TRBJ2-1; D unresolved. This CDR3 is 15 amino acids long. The germline gives CDR1 SEHNR, CDR2 FQNEAQ (reference sequence). V lost 5 bases, J lost 4 bases, and 15 bases lay in between. The CDR3 loop is CASSPEDPTYNEQFF. CDR3 in DNA: TGTGCCAGCAGCCCCGAGGACCCCACTTACAATGAGCAGTTCTTC.

The rearrangement uses TRBV7-9 and TRBJ2-7, with a weak D call TRBD2 (6 bases). The CDR3 consists of 17 residues. CDR1 and CDR2 from the germline V gene are SEHNR and FQNEAQ (reference sequence). Trimming pared 5 bases from V and 5 bases from J, leaving 25 bases between. CDR3 loop: CASSPPVGRGGPDEQYF. The CDR3 coding sequence is TGTGCCAGCAGCCCCCCAGTGGGACGAGGAGGGCCTGACGAGCAGTACTTC. The full variable domain, in which reference TRBV7-9 and TRBJ2-7 provide the parts outside the CDR3, is DTGVSQNPRHKITKRGQNVTFRCDPISEHNRLYWYRQTLGQGPEFLTYFQNEAQLEKSRLLSDRFSAERPKGSFSTLEIQRTEQGDSAMYLCASSPPVGRGGPDEQYFGPGTRLTVT.

The chain carries TRBV5-1 and TRBJ1-2; D gene unclear. CDR3 size: 14 residues. Germline values: CDR1 SGHRS, CDR2 YFSETQ. The V end was cut by 4 bases, the J end by 3 bases, with 13 bases between. The CDR3 DNA reads as TGCGCCAGCAGCCCCTCGGAGTTGGACTATGGCTACACCTTC. This sequence encodes CASSPSELDYGYTF. The full variable domain, rest sourced from reference TRBV5-1 and TRBJ1-2, is KAGVTQTPRYLIKTRGQQVTLSCSPISGHRSVSWYQQTPGQGLQFLFEYFSETQRNKGNFPGRFSGRQFSNSRSEMNVSTLELGDSALYLCASSPSELDYGYTFGSGTRLTVV.

The V gene is TRBV20-1, the J gene TRBJ1-5; D might be TRBD1 (5 bases). Trimming removed 6 bases at V and 0 bases at J, with 18 bases between. The germline gives CDR1 DFQATT, CDR2 SNEGSKA (reference sequence). CDR3 length: 16 residues. CDR3: CSATGPSGVSNQPQHF. The CDR3 DNA is TGCAGTGCCACCGGGCCATCGGGGGTTAGCAATCAGCCCCAGCATTTT.

This clonotype was counted at least ten times. The chain is built from TRBV5-1 and TRBJ2-5; TRBD2 matches at 11 bases. V lost 4 bases and J lost 8; bases outside the gene matches: 7. The CDR3 is made up of 14 amino acids. Germline V gives CDR1 SGHRS, CDR2 YFSETQ. The CDR3 sequence is CASSGGTSGLTQYF. The DNA for the CDR3 is TGCGCCAGCAGCGGAGGGACTAGCGGCCTAACCCAGTACTTC.